The 14 T cell receptor beta chains in this list originate from one sample, sequenced in a study of blood T cell repertoires in COVID-19. Data came from immunoSEQ multiplex PCR; TCRdb stores just in-frame clones and leaves some out. The sample contains 180,000 or so clones, roughly 78% of which appear only once. Sequencing was carried out using peripheral blood. These receptors came from an elderly woman with active or convalescent COVID-19.

The chain carries TRBV27 and TRBJ1-5, with TRBD1 matching over 7 bases. Trimming cost V 4 bases and J 9 bases; bases outside gene matches: 12. CDR1 is MNHEY, CDR2 SMNVEV, per germline (reference sequence). The CDR3 totals 15 residues. This chain's CDR3 is CASSSLGTARPPQHF. The CDR3 coding sequence is TGTGCCAGCAGTTCCTTAGGGACAGCCAGGCCGCCCCAGCATTTT.

The rearrangement links TRBV2 to TRBJ2-5; maybe TRBD2 (7 bases). V was cut by 3 bases and J by 5 bases, with 16 bases left in between. From germline, CDR1 is SNHLY and CDR2 FYNNEI. This CDR3 has 15 amino acids. The CDR3 sequence is CASSDTRGGGETQYF. The CDR3 DNA is TGTGCCAGCAGTGATACGAGGGGGGGAGGGGAGACCCAGTACTTC.

The rearrangement joins TRBV7-5 to TRBJ1-2; TRBD1 is taken as the D call from the table, unchecked against the DNA. TRBV7-5 is a recognized pseudogene. The CDR3 runs 15 residues. CDR3 sequence: CARSSKTGQRYGYTF. In DNA form, the CDR3 reads TGTGCCAGAAGCTCGAAGACAGGGCAGAGATATGGCTACACCTTC.

This rearrangement joins TRBV9 to TRBJ1-2, with 7 bases identical to TRBD1. The CDR3 is 17 amino acids. With V trimmed by 2 bases and J by 4 bases, 14 bases remained unmatched. The V gene's germline CDR1 is SGDLS and CDR2 YYNGEE. CDR3 DNA: TGTGCCAGCAGCGTGGACGAACAGGGGATTCAGGGCTATGGCTACACCTTC. It codes for CASSVDEQGIQGYGYTF.

The chain links TRBV28 to TRBJ2-1; TRBD1 aligns across 7 bases. Germline V gene lookup returns CDR1 MDHEN and CDR2 SYDVKM. This CDR3 spans 12 amino acids. The V and J ends lost 5 bases and 12 bases, in that order; junction bases with no gene match: 7. The CDR3 DNA reads TGTGCCAGCAGTGCCCCGGACAGGATGCAGTTCTTC. Protein sequence: CASSAPDRMQFF.

The chain is built from TRBV18 and TRBJ2-6; D might be TRBD1 (6 bases). The V gene's germline CDR1 is KGHSH and CDR2 LQKENI. The CDR3 totals 16 residues. V lost 2 bases to trimming and J lost 0 bases, with 8 bases between them. CDR3 loop: CASSPRDISGANVLTF. Here the CDR3 DNA reads TGTGCCAGCTCACCAAGGGACATCTCTGGGGCCAACGTCCTGACTTTC.

The chain employs TRBV6-2 or TRBV6-3 and TRBJ2-7; D may be TRBD1 (5 bases). The V end lost 4 bases, the J end lost 11 bases, and 12 bases lay between the germline ends. CDR3 length: 11 amino acids. Germline V gives CDR1 MNHEY, CDR2 SVGEGT. CDR3 DNA: TGTGCCAGCAGTTCAGGGTCCTGGGAGTACTTC. It yields the protein CASSSGSWEYF.

The J gene is TRBJ2-5, the V gene TRBV5-1; TRBD2 matches 10 bases. V trimming: 2 bases; J trimming: 4 bases; junction bases outside the gene matches: 11. Germline-derived CDR1 and CDR2 are SGHRS and YFSETQ. CDR3 size: 17 residues. CDR3 residues: CASSLSLAGVYRETQYF. Written as DNA, the CDR3 is TGCGCCAGCAGCTTAAGCCTAGCGGGGGTTTACCGAGAGACCCAGTACTTC. Supplemented by reference TRBV5-1 and TRBJ2-5, the full variable domain reads KAGVTQTPRYLIKTRGQQVTLSCSPISGHRSVSWYQQTPGQGLQFLFEYFSETQRNKGNFPGRFSGRQFSNSRSEMNVSTLELGDSALYLCASSLSLAGVYRETQYFGPGTRLLVL.

V usage is TRBV18 and J usage is TRBJ2-5; D gene uncertain. The germline V and J ends were trimmed by 3 bases and 0 bases, with 5 bases remaining between them. From germline, CDR1 is KGHSH and CDR2 LQKENI. This CDR3 has 13 residues. CDR3 coding DNA: TGTGCCAGCTCACCCCAAAACCAAGAGACCCAGTACTTC. This translates into CASSPQNQETQYF.

This chain joins TRBV5-6 and TRBJ1-3; D gene uncertain. V was cut by 1 base and J by 4 bases, with 12 bases left in between. CDR1 is SGHDT and CDR2 is YYEEEE in the germline V gene. This CDR3 region has 15 residues. The CDR3 loop reads CASSLTGSEGNTIYF. The CDR3 nucleotides read TGTGCCAGCAGCTTGACCGGGTCGGAAGGAAACACCATATATTTT.

The chain carries TRBV5-4 and TRBJ2-5; a weak D match, TRBD1 (5 bases). The V end lost 6 bases, the J end lost 5 bases, and 11 bases lay between the germline ends. The CDR3 extends over 12 amino acids. Germline V gene sequence: CDR1 SGHNT, CDR2 YYREEE (reference sequence). This CDR3 is CASMDIGETQYF. CDR3 nucleotides: TGTGCCAGCATGGACATTGGGGAGACCCAGTACTTC.

The sample holds a few counts of this clone. The genes are TRBV5-8 and TRBJ2-2, with 8 bases identical to TRBD1. The CDR3 sequence is 16 residues long. V gave up 4 bases and J gave up 3 bases; unmatched junction bases: 8. The germline V gene encodes CDR1 SGHTS and CDR2 YDEGEE. CDR3 sequence: CASSPRQGTDTGELFF. The CDR3 DNA is TGTGCCAGCAGCCCTAGACAGGGGACGGACACCGGGGAGCTGTTTTTT.

The table lists this clone with a few counts. V usage is TRBV5-4 and J usage is TRBJ1-6, with TRBD1 matching 7 bases. This CDR3 comprises 14 residues. Trimming took 3 bases from V and 10 from J; bases not matched to a gene: 7. Germline V lookup: CDR1 SGHNT, CDR2 YYREEE (reference sequence). CDR3 nucleotide sequence: TGTGCCAGCAGCTACGACAGGGAGGTCTCACCCCTCCACTTT. It is translated as CASSYDREVSPLHF. Full variable domain (remainder filled in from reference TRBV5-4 and TRBJ1-6): ETGVTQSPTHLIKTRGQQVTLRCSSQSGHNTVSWYQQALGQGPQFIFQYYREEENGRGNFPPRFSGLQFPNYSSELNVNALELDDSALYLCASSYDREVSPLHFGNGTRLTVT.

The chain is built from TRBV20-1 and TRBJ2-3, with D uncertain. Germline loops: CDR1 DFQATT, CDR2 SNEGSKA (reference sequence). The ends were cut back, 6 bases at V and 3 bases at J, with 4 bases in the middle. The CDR3 has 10 amino acids. The CDR3 here is CSASTDTQYF. The DNA for the CDR3 is TGCAGTGCCTCTACAGATACGCAGTATTTT.